The table lists the clone carrying this TCR beta chain with a few counts. Its cognate antigen is unknown. The CDR3 runs 16 residues. CDR1 and CDR2 (germline): SGHAT, FQNNGV. After removal of 1 base from V and 4 bases from J, the junction contained 6 bases not matched to a gene. This sample is drawn from a study of T cell repertoires in cytomegalovirus infection. Study information: Use of recently identified HLA-C-restricted and well-studied HLA-B-restricted CMV epitopes was part of the study. The public TCR beta signatures pointed to both CMV infection and matching HLA type.

Study results and limitations: Dominant in the ex vivo response were TCR beta clonotypes restricted by HLA-C and specific for CMV. Public TCR beta family frequency separated CMV-and-HLA carriers, including in an independent cohort.

Each CDR3 protein gets one entry after TCRdb re-called the reads with MiXCR. The data show 350,000 to 400,000 distinct CDR3 sequences, 34% seen once. This specimen consisted of cultured PBMCs, obtained from culture after CMV antigen stimulation. This receptor was taken from a human donor in good health (CMV status not recorded). Some clones in this sample may be carry-over from other donors' samples. This chain joins TRBV11-2 and TRBJ2-5, with 10 positions matching TRBD2. The CDR3 spells CASSLGPSSGRETQYF. The CDR3 DNA follows: TGTGCCAGCAGCTTAGGGCCGTCTAGCGGGAGAGAGACCCAGTACTTC.